The 7 T cell receptor beta chains below were found in one sample sequenced in a study of blood T cell repertoires in COVID-19. TCRdb's table, derived via immunoSEQ multiplex PCR, lists solely in-frame clones and lacks some. The repertoire holds fewer than 450,000 clones, with approximately 88% as singletons. What was sequenced was PBMCs or T cells enriched from blood (not recorded which). The receptor set was obtained from a woman aged 40 to 55 with acute COVID-19.

This chain connects TRBV29-1 to TRBJ1-2; no reliable D call. V lost 0 bases and J 7 bases, leaving 15 bases between the germline ends. In germline, CDR1 is SQVTM, CDR2 ANQGSEA. This CDR3 comprises 14 residues. CDR3 bases: TGCAGCGTTGAAGAGAATGAAGGGAGAGCTGGCTACACCTTC. Amino acids: CSVEENEGRAGYTF. The whole variable domain, filled in from reference TRBV29-1 and TRBJ1-2, reads SAVISQKPSRDICQRGTSLTIQCQVDSQVTMMFWYRQQPGQSLTLIATANQGSEATYESGFVIDKFPISRPNLTFSTLTVSNMSPEDSSIYLCSVEENEGRAGYTFGSGTRLTVV.

The chain combines TRBV9 with TRBJ2-1; 9 nucleotides align to TRBD2. CDR3 length: 15 amino acids. Trimming took 0 bases from V and 6 from J; bases not matched to a gene: 4. Germline lookup yields CDR1 SGDLS and CDR2 YYNGEE. The CDR3 DNA is TGTGCCAGCAGCGTAGTCAGCGGGGGGTCCAATGAGCAGTTCTTC. Translation: CASSVVSGGSNEQFF.

The chain employs TRBV5-1 and TRBJ2-1; 9 positions agree with TRBD2. Germline CDR1 and CDR2: SGHRS and YFSETQ. The CDR3 has 15 residues. Unmatched junction bases numbered 3, after V lost 0 bases and J lost 5 bases. CDR3 nucleotide sequence: TGCGCCAGCAGCTTGGTGCGGGGGGGCAACAATGAGCAGTTCTTC. It is translated as CASSLVRGGNNEQFF. Using reference TRBV5-1 and TRBJ2-1 for the parts outside the CDR3, the full variable domain is KAGVTQTPRYLIKTRGQQVTLSCSPISGHRSVSWYQQTPGQGLQFLFEYFSETQRNKGNFPGRFSGRQFSNSRSEMNVSTLELGDSALYLCASSLVRGGNNEQFFGPGTRLTVL.

This clone was detected a few times. This chain uses TRBV29-1 with TRBJ2-1; perhaps TRBD1 as D (6 bases). V dropped 3 bases and J dropped 7 bases, with 16 bases sitting between them. Germline V gene lookup returns CDR1 SQVTM and CDR2 ANQGSEA. This CDR3 comprises 14 residues. The CDR3 loop is CSVEFSRTVNEQFF. The CDR3 region has the DNA TGCAGCGTTGAGTTTAGTCGGACAGTGAATGAGCAGTTCTTC.

This chain uses TRBV19 with TRBJ1-2; the match to TRBD1 covers 8 bases. CDR1 LNHDA and CDR2 SQIVND come from the germline V gene (reference sequence). The junction had 11 bases not matched to a gene; V was cut back by 3 bases and J by 8 bases. CDR3 length equals 15 residues. CDR3 loop: CASSIPPQGAGGYTF. The DNA of the CDR3 is TGTGCCAGTAGTATCCCGCCCCAGGGGGCGGGAGGCTACACCTTC.

The chain couples TRBV30 to TRBJ2-7; TRBD1 agrees at 9 bases. This CDR3 has 15 residues. CDR1 and CDR2 (germline): GTSNPN, SVGIG (reference sequence). V shed 2 bases, J shed 4 bases, and the junction held 9 bases outside the gene matches. CDR3 sequence (DNA): TGTGCCTGGAGTTCTCCGGGACAGGGTCATTACGAGCAGTACTTC. It translates to CAWSSPGQGHYEQYF.

V gene TRBV2 combines with J gene TRBJ2-3, with D possibly TRBD1 on 7 matching bases. Germline CDR1 SNHLY, CDR2 FYNNEI. V lost 6 bases and J lost 5, with 12 bases in between. The CDR3 has 13 amino acids. CDR3 amino acids: CASRAGQIDTQYF. For the CDR3, the DNA is TGTGCCAGCAGGGCGGGACAGATAGATACGCAGTATTTT.